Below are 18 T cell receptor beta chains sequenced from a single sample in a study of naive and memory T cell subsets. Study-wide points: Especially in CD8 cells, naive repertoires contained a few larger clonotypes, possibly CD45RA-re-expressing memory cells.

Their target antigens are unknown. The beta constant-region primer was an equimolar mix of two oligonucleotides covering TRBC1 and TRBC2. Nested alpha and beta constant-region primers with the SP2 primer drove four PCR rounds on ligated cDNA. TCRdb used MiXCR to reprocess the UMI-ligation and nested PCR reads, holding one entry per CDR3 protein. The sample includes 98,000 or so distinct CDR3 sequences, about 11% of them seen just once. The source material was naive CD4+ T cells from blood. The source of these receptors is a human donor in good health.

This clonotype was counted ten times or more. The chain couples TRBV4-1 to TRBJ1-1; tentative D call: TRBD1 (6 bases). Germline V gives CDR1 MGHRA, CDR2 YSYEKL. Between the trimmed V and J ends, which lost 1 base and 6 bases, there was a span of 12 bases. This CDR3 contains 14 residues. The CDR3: CASSQADRPPEAFF. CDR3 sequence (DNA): TGCGCCAGCAGCCAAGCAGACAGGCCACCTGAAGCTTTCTTT.

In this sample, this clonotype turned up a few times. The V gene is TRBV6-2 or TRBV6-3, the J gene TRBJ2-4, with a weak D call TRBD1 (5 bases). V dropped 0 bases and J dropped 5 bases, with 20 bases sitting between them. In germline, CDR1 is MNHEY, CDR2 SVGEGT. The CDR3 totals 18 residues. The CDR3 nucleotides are TGTGCCAGCAGTTACTCGAGGTTCAGGGTAGCCTCCCAAAACATTCAGTACTTC. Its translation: CASSYSRFRVASQNIQYF.

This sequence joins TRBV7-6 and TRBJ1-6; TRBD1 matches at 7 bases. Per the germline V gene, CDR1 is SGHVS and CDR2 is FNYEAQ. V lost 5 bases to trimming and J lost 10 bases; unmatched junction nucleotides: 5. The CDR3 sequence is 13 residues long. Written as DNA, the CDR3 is TGTGCCAGCAGCAGACAGGGTGGATCACCCCTCCACTTT. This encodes CASSRQGGSPLHF.

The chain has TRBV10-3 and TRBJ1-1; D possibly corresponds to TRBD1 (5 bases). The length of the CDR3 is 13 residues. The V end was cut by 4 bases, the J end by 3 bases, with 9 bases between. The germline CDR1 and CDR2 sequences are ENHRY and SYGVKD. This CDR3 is CAISGGGDTEAFF. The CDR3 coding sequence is TGTGCCATCAGTGGCGGGGGGGACACTGAAGCTTTCTTT.

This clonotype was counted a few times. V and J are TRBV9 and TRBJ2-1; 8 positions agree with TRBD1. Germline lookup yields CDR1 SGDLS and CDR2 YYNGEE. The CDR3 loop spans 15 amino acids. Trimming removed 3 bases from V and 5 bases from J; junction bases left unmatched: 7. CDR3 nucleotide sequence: TGTGCCAGCAGCGCGAGGGGACAGGCCAACAATGAGCAGTTCTTC. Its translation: CASSARGQANNEQFF.

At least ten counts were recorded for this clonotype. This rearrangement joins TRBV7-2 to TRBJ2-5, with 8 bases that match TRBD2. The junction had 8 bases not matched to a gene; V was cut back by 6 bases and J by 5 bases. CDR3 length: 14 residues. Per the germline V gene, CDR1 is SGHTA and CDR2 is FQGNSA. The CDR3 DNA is TGTGCCAGCAGTCTAGCGGGCCGCGGGGAGACCCAGTACTTC. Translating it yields CASSLAGRGETQYF.

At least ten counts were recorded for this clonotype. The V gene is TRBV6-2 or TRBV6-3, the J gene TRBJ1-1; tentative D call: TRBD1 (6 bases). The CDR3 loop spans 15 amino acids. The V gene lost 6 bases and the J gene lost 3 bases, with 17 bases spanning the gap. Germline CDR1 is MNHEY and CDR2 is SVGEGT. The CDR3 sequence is CASRLYDRSDTEAFF. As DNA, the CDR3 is TGTGCCAGCAGACTATACGACAGGAGCGACACTGAAGCTTTCTTT.

The CDR3 coding sequence is TGTGCCAGTAGTACCCAAAAGGGGGGGTCCTACGAGCAGTACTTC. It codes for CASSTQKGGSYEQYF. This chain connects TRBV19 to TRBJ2-7; possibly TRBD2 for D (7 bases). Germline-derived CDR1 and CDR2 are LNHDA and SQIVND (reference sequence). This CDR3 has 15 amino acids. Trimming cost V 4 bases and J 1 base, with 14 bases left between them.

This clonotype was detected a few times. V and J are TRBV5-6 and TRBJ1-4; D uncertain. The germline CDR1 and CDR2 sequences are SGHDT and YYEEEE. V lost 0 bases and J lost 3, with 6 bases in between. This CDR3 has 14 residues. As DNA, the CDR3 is TGTGCCAGCAGCTTGGGACGGCCTAATGAAAAACTGTTTTTT. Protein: CASSLGRPNEKLFF.

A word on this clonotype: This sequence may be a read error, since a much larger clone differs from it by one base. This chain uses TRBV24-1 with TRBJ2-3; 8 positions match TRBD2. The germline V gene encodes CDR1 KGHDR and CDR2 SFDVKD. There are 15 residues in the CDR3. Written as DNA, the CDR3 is TGTGCCACCAGTGATTACAGCGGGAGTACAGATAGGCAGTATTTT. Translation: CATSDYSGSTDRQYF.

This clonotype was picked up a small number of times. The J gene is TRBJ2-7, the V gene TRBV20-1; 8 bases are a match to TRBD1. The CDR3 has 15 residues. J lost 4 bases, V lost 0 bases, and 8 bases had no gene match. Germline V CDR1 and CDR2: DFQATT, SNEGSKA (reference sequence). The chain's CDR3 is CSAREGGQATYEQYF. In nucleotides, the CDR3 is TGCAGTGCTAGAGAGGGGGGACAGGCCACATACGAGCAGTACTTC.

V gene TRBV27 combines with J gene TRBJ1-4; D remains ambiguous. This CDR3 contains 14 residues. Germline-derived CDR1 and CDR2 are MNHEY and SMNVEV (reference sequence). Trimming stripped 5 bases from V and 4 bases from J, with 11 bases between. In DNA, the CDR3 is TGTGCCAGCAGTAGTCGGCCGTATAATGAAAAACTGTTTTTT. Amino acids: CASSSRPYNEKLFF. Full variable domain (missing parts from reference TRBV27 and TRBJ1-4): EAQVTQNPRYLITVTGKKLTVTCSQNMNHEYMSWYRQDPGLGLRQIYYSMNVEVTDKGDVPEGYKVSRKEKRNFPLILESPSPNQTSLYFCASSSRPYNEKLFFGSGTQLSVL.

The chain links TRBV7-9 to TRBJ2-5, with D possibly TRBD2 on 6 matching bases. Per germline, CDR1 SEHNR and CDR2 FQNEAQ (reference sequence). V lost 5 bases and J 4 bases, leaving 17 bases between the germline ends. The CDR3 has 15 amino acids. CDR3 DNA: TGTGCCAGCAGCCCTAGTCGGACTAAGGGAGAGACCCAGTACTTC. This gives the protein CASSPSRTKGETQYF.

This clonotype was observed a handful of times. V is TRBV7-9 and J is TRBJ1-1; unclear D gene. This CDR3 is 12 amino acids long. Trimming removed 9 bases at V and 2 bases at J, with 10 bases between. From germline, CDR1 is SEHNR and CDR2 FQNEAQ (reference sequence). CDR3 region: CASRTGNTEAFF. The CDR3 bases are TGTGCCAGTAGGACCGGTAACACTGAAGCTTTCTTT.

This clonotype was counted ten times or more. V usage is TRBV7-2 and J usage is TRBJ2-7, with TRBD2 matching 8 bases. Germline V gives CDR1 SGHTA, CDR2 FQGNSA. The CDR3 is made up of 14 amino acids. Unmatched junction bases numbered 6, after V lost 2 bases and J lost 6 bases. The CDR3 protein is CASSLYGLASEQYF. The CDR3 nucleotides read TGTGCCAGCAGCTTATATGGACTAGCATCCGAGCAGTACTTC.

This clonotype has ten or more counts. Written as DNA, the CDR3 is TGCAGTGCTAGCCTCAACAGGGGACCCTACGAGCAGTACTTC. This codes for CSASLNRGPYEQYF. The chain is built from TRBV20-1 and TRBJ2-7; TRBD1 matches 7 bases. The V gene's germline CDR1 is DFQATT and CDR2 SNEGSKA (reference sequence). The CDR3 consists of 14 residues. The ends lost 3 bases at V and 2 bases at J; junction bases unmatched: 7.

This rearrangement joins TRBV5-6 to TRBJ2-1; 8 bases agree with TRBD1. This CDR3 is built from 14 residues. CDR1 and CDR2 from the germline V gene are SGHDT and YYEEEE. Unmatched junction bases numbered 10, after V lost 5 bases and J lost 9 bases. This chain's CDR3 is CASSYNRGWSEQFF. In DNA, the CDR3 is TGTGCCAGCAGTTACAACAGGGGGTGGAGTGAGCAGTTCTTC. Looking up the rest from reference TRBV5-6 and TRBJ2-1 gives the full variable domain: DAGVTQSPTHLIKTRGQQVTLRCSPKSGHDTVSWYQQALGQGPQFIFQYYEEEERQRGNFPDRFSGHQFPNYSSELNVNALLLGDSALYLCASSYNRGWSEQFFGPGTRLTVL.

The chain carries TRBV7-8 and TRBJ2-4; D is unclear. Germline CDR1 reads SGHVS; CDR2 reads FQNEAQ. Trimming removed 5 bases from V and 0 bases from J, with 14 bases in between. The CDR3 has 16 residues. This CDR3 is CASSPLQTVAKNIQYF. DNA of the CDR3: TGTGCCAGCAGCCCTCTCCAGACCGTAGCCAAAAACATTCAGTACTTC.